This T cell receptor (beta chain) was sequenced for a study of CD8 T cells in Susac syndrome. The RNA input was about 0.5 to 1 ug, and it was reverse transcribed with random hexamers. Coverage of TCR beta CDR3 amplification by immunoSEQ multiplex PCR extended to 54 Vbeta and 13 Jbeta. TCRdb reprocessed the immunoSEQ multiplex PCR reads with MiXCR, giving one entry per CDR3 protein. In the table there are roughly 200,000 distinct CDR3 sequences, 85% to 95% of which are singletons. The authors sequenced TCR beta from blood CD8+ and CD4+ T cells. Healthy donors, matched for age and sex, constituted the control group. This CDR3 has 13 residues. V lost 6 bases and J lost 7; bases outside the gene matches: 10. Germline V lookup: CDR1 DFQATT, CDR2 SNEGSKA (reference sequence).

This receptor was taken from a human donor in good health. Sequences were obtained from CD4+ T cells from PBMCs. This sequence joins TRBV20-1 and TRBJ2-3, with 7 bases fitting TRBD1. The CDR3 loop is CSASGGVGYTQYF. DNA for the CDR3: TGCAGTGCCTCAGGGGGTGTGGGTTATACGCAGTATTTT.